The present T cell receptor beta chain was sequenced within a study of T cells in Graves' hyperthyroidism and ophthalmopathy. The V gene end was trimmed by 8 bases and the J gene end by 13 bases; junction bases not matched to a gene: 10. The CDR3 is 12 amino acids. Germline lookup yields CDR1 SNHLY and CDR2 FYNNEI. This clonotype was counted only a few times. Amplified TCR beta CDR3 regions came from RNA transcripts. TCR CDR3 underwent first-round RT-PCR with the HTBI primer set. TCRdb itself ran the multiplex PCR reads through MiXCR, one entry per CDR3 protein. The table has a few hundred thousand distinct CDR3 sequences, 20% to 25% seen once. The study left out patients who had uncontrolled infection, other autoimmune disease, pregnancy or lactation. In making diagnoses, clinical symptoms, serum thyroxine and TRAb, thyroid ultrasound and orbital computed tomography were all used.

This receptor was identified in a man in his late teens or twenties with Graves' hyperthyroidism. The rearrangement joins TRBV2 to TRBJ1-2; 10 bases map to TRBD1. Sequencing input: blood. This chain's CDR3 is CASQPGQGSVTF. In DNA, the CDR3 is TGTGCCAGCCAGCCGGGACAGGGGAGTGTCACCTTC.